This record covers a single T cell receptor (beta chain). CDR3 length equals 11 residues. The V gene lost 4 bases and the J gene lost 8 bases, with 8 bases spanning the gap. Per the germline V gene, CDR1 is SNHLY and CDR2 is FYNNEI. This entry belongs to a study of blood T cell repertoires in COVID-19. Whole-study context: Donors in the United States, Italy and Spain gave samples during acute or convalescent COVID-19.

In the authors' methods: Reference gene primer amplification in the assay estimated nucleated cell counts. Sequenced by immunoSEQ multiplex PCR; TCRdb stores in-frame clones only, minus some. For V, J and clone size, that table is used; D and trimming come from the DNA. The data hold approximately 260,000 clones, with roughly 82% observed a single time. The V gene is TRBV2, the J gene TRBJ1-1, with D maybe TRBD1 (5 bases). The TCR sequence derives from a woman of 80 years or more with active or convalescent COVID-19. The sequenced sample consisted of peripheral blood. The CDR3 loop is CASSGGAEAFF. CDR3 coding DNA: TGTGCCAGCAGTGGGGGCGCAGAAGCTTTCTTT.